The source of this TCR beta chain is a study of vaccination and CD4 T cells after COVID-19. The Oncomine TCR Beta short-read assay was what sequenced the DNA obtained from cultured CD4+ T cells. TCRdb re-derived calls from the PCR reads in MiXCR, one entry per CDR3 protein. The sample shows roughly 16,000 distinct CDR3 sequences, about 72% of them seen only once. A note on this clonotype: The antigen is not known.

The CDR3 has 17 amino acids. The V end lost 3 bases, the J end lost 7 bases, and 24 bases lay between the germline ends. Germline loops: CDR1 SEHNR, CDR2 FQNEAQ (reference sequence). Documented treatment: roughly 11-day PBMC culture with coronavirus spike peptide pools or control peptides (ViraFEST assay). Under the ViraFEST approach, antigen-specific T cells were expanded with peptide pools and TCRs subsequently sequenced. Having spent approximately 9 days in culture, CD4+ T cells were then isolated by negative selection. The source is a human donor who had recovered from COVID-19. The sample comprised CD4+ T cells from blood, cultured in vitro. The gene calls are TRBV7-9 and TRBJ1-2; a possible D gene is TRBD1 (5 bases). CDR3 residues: CASSLGGNGEKFGGYTF. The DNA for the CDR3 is TGTGCCAGCAGCTTGGGGGGGAACGGGGAGAAGTTCGGTGGCTACACCTTC. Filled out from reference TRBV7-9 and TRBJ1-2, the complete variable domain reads DTGVSQNPRHKITKRGQNVTFRCDPISEHNRLYWYRQTLGQGPEFLTYFQNEAQLEKSRLLSDRFSAERPKGSFSTLEIQRTEQGDSAMYLCASSLGGNGEKFGGYTFGSGTRLTVV.